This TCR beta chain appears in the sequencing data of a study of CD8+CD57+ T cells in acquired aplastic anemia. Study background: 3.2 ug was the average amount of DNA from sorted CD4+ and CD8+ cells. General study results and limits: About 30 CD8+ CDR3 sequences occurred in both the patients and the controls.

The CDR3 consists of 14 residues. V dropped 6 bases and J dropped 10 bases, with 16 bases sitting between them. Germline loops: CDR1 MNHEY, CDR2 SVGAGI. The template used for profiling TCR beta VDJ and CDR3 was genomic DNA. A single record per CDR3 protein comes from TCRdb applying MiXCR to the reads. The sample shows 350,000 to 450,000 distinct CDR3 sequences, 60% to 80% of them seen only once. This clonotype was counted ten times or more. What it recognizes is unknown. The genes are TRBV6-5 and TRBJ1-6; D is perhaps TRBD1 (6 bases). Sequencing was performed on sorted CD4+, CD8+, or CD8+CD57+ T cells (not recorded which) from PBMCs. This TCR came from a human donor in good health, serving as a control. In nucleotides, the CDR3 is TGTGCCAGCAGCCGTGACAGGTTAAACTCACCCCTCCACTTT. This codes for CASSRDRLNSPLHF.